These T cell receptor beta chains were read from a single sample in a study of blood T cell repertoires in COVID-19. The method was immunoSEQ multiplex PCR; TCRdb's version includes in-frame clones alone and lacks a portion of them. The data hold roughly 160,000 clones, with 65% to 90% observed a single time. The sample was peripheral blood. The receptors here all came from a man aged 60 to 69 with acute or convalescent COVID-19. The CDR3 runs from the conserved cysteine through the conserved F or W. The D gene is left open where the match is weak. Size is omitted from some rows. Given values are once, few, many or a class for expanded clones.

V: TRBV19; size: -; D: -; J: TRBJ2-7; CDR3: CASGLTVNSYEQYF; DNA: TGTGCCAGTGGGTTGACAGTAAACTCCTACGAGCAGTACTTC
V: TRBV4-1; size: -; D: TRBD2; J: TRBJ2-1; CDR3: CASSQRLAGSSYNEQFF; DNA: TGCGCCAGCAGCCAGAGACTAGCGGGAAGCTCCTACAATGAGCAGTTCTTC
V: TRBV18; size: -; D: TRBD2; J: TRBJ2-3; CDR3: CASSPPTSGWPTQYF; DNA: TGTGCCAGCTCACCGCCGACTAGCGGATGGCCCACGCAGTATTTT
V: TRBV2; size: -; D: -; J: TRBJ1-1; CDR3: CASSLTGGGMAEAFF; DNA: TGTGCCAGCAGTCTGACGGGGGGTGGGATGGCTGAAGCTTTCTTT
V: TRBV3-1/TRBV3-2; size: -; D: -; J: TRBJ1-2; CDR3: CASSQVPDYGYTF; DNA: TGTGCCAGCAGCCAAGTCCCGGACTATGGCTACACCTTC
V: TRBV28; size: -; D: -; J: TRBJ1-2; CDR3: CASDKGAGGYTF; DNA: TGTGCCAGCGATAAAGGGGCAGGTGGCTACACCTTC
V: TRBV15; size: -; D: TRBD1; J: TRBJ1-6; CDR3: CATSSDRQGSSYNSPLHF; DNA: TGTGCCACCAGCAGTGACCGACAGGGGAGCTCCTATAATTCACCCCTCCACTTT
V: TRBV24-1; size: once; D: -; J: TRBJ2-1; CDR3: CATGGDEQFF; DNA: TGTGCCACCGGAGGCGATGAGCAGTTCTTC
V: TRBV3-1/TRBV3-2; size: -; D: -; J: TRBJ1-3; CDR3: CASSQDSLSGNTIYF; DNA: TGTGCCAGCAGCCAAGACTCTCTCTCTGGAAACACCATATATTTT
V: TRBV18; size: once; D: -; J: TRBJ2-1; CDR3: CASSPIAVGSGYNEQFF; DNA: TGTGCCAGCTCCCCGATCGCGGTGGGGAGTGGTTACAATGAGCAGTTCTTC
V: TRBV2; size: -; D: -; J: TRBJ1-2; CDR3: CASSEDGKPNYGYTF; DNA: TGTGCCAGCAGTGAAGACGGGAAACCTAACTATGGCTACACCTTC
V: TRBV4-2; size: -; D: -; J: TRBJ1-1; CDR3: CASSQAQGVDTEAFF; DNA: TGTGCCAGCAGCCAAGCACAGGGTGTGGACACTGAAGCTTTCTTT
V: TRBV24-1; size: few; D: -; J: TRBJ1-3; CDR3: CATSDSPTGNTIYF; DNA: TGTGCCACCAGTGATTCCCCCACAGGAAACACCATATATTTT
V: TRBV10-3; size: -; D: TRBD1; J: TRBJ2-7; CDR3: CASGTGGQEQYF; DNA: TGTGCCAGCGGGACAGGGGGCCAGGAGCAGTACTTC
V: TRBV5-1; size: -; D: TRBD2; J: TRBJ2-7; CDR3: CASRDPSGGYEQYF; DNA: TGCGCCAGCAGGGACCCTAGCGGAGGTTACGAGCAGTACTTC
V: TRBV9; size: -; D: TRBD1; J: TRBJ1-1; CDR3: CASSGDRGQNTEAFF; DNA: TGTGCCAGCAGCGGCGACAGGGGGCAGAACACTGAAGCTTTCTTT
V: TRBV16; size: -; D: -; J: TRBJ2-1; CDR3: CASSLLGGDNEQFF; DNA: TGTGCCAGCAGCCTACTCGGAGGGGACAATGAGCAGTTCTTC
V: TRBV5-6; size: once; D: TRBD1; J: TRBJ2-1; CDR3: CASSLYRGRVNNEQFF; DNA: TGTGCCAGCAGCTTGTACAGGGGGCGCGTAAACAATGAGCAGTTCTTC
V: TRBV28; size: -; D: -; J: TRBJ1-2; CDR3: CASSLLGQGNGYTF; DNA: TGTGCCAGCAGTTTATTGGGCCAGGGCAATGGCTACACCTTC
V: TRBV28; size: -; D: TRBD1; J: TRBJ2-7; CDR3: CASSQPGQGTSF; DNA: TGTGCCAGCAGCCAACCGGGACAGGGGACTTCCTTC
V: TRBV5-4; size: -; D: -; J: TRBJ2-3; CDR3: CASSSGTSTDTQYF; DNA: TGTGCCAGCAGCTCGGGGACTAGCACAGATACGCAGTATTTT
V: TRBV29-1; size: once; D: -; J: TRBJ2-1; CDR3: CSVEGRQSYNEQFF; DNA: TGCAGCGTTGAAGGTCGACAGTCTTACAATGAGCAGTTCTTC
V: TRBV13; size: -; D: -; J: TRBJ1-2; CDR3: CASSYGIPTNYGYTF; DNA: TGTGCCAGCAGTTACGGGATACCTACTAACTATGGCTACACCTTC
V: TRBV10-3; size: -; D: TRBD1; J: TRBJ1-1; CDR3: CAISDPDREAFF; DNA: TGTGCCATCAGTGACCCAGACAGGGAGGCTTTCTTT
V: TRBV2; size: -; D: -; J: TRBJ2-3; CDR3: CASSGPLTHGIRGDTQYF; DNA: TGTGCCAGCAGTGGCCCGTTGACTCACGGGATAAGAGGAGATACGCAGTATTTT
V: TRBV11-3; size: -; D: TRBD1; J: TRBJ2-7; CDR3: CASSFPWDRENNEQYF; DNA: TGTGCCAGCAGCTTCCCCTGGGACAGGGAAAACAACGAGCAGTACTTC
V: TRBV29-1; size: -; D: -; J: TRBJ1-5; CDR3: CSVQGDNQPQHF; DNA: TGCAGCGTCCAGGGCGACAATCAGCCCCAGCATTTT
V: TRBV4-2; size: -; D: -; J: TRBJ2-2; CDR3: CASSHLQGGAGELFF; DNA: TGTGCCAGCAGCCATCTTCAGGGGGGCGCCGGGGAGCTGTTTTTT
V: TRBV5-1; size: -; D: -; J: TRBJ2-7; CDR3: CASSLAQRVLYEQYF; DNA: TGCGCCAGCAGCTTGGCTCAGCGGGTTCTCTACGAGCAGTACTTC
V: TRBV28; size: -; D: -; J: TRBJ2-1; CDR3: CASDLTSGNEQFF; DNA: TGTGCCAGCGACCTTACCAGCGGTAATGAGCAGTTCTTC
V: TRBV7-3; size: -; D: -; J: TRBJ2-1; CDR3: CASSFGYEYNEQFF; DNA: TGTGCCAGCAGCTTCGGGTACGAGTACAATGAGCAGTTCTTC
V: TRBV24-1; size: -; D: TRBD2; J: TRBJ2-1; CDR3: CATSGGLAAYNEQFF; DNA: TGTGCCACCAGTGGGGGACTAGCGGCCTACAATGAGCAGTTCTTC
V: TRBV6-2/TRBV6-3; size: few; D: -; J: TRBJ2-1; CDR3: CASSSGGYHSYNEQFF; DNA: TGTGCCAGCAGTTCGGGGGGCTACCACTCCTACAATGAGCAGTTCTTC
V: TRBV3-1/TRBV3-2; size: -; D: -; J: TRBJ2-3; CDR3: CASSPNPYREEADTQYF; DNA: TGTGCCAGCAGCCCCAACCCGTACCGGGAAGAGGCAGATACGCAGTATTTT
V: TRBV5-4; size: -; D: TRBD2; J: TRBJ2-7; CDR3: CASSPGGTVSSYEQYF; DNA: TGTGCCAGCAGCCCGGGAGGGACCGTGAGCTCCTACGAGCAGTACTTC